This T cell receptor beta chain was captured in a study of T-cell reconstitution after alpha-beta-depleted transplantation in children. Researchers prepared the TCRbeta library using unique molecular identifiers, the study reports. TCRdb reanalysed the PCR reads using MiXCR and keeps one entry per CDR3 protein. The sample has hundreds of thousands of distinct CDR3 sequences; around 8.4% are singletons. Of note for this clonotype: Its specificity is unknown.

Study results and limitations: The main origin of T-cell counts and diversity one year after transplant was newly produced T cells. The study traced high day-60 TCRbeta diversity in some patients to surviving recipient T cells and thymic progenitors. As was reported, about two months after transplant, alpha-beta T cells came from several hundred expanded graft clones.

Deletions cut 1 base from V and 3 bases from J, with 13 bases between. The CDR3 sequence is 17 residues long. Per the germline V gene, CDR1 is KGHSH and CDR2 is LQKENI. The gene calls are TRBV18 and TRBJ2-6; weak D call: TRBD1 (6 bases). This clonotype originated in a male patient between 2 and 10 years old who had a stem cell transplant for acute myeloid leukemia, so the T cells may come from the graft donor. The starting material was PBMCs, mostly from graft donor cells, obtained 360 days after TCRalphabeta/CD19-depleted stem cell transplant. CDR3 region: CASSPLQGKLGANVLTF. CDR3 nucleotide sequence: TGTGCCAGCTCACCACTGCAGGGGAAACTTGGGGCCAACGTCCTGACTTTC.